This T cell receptor (beta chain) was captured by sequencing in a study of metastatic and nonmetastatic thyroid tumors. Whole-study context: Malignant and benign thyroid patients had repertoires compared in peripheral blood and tumor or nodule tissue. Notes on the study in general: Malignant thyroid tumors reportedly exceeded benign nodules significantly in TCR beta diversity, with the difference appearing in blood and tumor.

There were no patients who had received any treatment before thyroid surgery. Using MiXCR, TCRdb re-called clones from the PCR reads. The data hold 10,000 to 12,000 clones, with around two fifths observed a single time. Worth noting for this clone: Antigen specificity is unknown.

This CDR3 spans 16 amino acids. Germline CDR1 WNHNN, CDR2 SYGVQD (reference sequence). Unmatched junction bases numbered 9, after V lost 3 bases and J lost 4 bases. The sample was tumor tissue. This TCR derives from a female donor with papillary thyroid cancer or a benign thyroid nodule (not recorded which). Some clones in this sample may be carry-over from other donors' samples. The chain combines TRBV10-1 with TRBJ1-2; 9 bases are shared with TRBD1. CDR3 sequence reads: CASSETRDRVGYGYTF. CDR3 in DNA: TGCGCCAGCAGTGAAACCCGGGACAGGGTCGGCTATGGCTACACCTTC.